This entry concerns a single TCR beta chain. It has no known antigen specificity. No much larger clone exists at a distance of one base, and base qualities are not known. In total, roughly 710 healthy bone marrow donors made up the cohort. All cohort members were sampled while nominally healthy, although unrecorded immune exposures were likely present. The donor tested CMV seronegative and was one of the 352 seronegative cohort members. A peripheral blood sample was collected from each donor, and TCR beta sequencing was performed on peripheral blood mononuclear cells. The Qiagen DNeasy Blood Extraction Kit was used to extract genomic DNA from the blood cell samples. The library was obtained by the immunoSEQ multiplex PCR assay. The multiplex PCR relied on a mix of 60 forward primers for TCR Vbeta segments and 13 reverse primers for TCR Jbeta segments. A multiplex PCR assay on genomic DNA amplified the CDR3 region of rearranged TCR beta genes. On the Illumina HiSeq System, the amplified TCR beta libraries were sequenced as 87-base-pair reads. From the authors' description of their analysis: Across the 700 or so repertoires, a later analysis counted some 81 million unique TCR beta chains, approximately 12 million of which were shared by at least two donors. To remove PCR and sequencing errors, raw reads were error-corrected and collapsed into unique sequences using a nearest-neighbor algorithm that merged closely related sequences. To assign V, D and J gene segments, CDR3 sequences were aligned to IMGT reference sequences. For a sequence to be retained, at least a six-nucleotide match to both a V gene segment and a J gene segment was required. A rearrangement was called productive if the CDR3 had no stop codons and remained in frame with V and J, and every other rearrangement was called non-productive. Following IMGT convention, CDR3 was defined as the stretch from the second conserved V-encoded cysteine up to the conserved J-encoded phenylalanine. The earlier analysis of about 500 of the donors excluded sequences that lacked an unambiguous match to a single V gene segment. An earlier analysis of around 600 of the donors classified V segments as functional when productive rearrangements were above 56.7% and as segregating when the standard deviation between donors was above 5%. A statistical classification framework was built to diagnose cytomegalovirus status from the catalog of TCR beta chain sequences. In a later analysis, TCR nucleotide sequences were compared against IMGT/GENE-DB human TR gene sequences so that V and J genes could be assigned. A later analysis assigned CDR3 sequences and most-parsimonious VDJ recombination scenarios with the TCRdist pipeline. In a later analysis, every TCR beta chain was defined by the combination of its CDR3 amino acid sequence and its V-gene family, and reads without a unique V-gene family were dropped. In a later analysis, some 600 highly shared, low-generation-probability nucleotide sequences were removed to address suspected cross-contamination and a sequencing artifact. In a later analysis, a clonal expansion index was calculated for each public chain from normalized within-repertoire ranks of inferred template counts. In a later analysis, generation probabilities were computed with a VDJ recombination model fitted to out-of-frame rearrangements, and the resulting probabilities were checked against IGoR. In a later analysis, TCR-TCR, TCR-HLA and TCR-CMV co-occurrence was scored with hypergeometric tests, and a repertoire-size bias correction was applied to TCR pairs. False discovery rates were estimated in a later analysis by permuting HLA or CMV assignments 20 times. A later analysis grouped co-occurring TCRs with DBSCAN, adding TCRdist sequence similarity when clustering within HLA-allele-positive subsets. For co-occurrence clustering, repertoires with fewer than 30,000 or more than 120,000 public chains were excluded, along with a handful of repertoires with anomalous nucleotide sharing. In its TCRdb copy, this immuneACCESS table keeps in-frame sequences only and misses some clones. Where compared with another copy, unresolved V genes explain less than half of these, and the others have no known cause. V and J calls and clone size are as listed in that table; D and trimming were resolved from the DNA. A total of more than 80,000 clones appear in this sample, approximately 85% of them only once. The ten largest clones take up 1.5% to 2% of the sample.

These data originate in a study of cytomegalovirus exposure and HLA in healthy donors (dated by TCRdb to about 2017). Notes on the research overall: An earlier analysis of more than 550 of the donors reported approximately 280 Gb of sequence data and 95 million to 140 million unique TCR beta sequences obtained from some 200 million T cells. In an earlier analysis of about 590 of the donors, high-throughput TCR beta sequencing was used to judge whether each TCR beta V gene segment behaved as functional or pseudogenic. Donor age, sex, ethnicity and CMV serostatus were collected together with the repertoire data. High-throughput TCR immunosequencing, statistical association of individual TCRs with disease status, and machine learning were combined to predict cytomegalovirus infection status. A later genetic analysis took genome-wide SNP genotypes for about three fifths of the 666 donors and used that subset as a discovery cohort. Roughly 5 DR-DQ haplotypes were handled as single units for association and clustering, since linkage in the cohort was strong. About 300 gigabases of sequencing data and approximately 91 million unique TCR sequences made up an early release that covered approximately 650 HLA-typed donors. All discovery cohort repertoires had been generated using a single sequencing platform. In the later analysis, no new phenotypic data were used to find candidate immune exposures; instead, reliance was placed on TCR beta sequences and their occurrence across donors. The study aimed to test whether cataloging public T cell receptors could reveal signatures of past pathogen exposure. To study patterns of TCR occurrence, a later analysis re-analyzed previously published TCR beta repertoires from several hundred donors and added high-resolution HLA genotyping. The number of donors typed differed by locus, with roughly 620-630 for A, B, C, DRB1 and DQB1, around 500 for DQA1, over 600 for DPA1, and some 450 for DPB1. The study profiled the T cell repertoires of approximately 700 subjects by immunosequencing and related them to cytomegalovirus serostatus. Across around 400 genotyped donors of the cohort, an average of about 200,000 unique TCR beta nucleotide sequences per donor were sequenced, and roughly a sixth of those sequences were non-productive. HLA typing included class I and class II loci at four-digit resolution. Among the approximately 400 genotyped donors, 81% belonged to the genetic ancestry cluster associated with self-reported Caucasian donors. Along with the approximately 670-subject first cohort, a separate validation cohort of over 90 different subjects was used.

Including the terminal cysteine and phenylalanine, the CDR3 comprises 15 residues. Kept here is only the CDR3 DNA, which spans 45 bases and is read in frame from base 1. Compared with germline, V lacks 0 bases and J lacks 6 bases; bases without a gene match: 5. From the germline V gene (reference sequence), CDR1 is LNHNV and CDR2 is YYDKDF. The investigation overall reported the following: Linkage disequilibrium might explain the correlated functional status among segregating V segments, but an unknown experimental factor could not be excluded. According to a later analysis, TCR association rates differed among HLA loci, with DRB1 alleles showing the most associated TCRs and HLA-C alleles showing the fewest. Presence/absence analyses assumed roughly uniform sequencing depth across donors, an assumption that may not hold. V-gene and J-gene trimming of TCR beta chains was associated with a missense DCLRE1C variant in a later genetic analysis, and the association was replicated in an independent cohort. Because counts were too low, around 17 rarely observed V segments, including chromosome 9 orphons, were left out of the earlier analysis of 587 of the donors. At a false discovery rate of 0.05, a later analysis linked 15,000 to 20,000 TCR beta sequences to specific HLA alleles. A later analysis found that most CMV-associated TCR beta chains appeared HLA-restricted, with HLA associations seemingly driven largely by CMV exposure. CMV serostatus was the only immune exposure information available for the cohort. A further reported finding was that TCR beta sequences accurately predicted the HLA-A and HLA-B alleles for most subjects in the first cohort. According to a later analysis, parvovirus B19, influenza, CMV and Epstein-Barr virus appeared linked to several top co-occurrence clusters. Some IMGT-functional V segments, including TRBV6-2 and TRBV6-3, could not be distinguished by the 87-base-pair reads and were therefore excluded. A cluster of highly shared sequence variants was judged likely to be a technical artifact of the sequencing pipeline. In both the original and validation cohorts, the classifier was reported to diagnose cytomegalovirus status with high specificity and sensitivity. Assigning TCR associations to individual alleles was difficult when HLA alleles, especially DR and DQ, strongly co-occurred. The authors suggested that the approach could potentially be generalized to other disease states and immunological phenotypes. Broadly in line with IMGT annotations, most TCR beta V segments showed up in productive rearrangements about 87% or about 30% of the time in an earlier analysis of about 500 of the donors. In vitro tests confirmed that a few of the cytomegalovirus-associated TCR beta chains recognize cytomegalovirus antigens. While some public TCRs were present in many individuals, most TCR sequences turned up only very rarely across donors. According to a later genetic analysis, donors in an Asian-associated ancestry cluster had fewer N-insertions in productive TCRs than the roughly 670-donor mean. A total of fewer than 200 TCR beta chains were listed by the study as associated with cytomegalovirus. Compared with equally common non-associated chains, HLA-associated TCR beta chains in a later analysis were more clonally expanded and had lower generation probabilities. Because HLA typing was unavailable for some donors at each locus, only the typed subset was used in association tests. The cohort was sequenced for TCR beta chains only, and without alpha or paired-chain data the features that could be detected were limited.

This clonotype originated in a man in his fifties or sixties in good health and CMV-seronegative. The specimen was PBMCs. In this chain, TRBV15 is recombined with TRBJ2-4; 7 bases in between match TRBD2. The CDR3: CATSRDPGEGNIQYF. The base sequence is TGTGCCACCAGCAGAGATCCCGGGGAGGGAAACATTCAGTACTTC.